The 10 T cell receptor beta chains in this list originate from one sample, sequenced in a study of OX40 agonist ivuxolimab in advanced cancers. Sequenced by immunoSEQ multiplex PCR; TCRdb stores in-frame clones only, minus some. The table records roughly 89,000 clones, about 80% of them present only once. Sequenced material: CD4+ or CD8+ T cells sorted from blood, taken in a trial of the OX40 agonist ivuxolimab. Source of these receptors: an adult with an advanced solid tumor such as melanoma, head and neck, liver or kidney cancer.

The CDR3 loop is CASSLGLAGGVREQFF. DNA for the CDR3: TGTGCCAGTAGTCTAGGACTAGCGGGGGGGGTGCGGGAGCAGTTCTTC. The chain has TRBV19 and TRBJ2-1; 15 nucleotides line up with TRBD2. Germline V gene data show CDR1 as LNHDA and CDR2 as SQIVND (reference sequence). V lost 5 bases and J lost 10; bases outside the gene matches: 9. The CDR3 covers 16 residues.

This chain uses TRBV19 with TRBJ1-5; D not resolved. The CDR3 length is 14 residues. The germline gives CDR1 LNHDA, CDR2 SQIVND (reference sequence). V lost 5 bases, J lost 9 bases, and 17 bases lay in between. The CDR3 is CASSHRPRDLPQHF. CDR3 DNA sequence: TGTGCCAGTAGTCACCGGCCCCGGGATTTGCCCCAGCATTTT.

Written as DNA, the CDR3 is TGTGCCAGCAGCTTACTCGGGACAGGGGGTGAAAAACTGTTTTTT. It codes for CASSLLGTGGEKLFF. The chain joins TRBV11-2 to TRBJ1-4; 11 bases align to TRBD1. This CDR3 contains 15 residues. The germline gives CDR1 SGHAT, CDR2 FQNNGV. Trimming at V came to 2 bases and at J to 7 bases, leaving 3 bases not matched to a gene. The full variable domain, in which reference TRBV11-2 and TRBJ1-4 provide the parts outside the CDR3, is EAGVAQSPRYKIIEKRQSVAFWCNPISGHATLYWYQQILGQGPKLLIQFQNNGVVDDSQLPKDRFSAERLKGVDSTLKIQPAKLEDSAVYLCASSLLGTGGEKLFFGSGTQLSVL.

This chain connects TRBV5-1 to TRBJ1-3, with 10 bases matching TRBD1. The J segment lost 4 bases and the V segment lost 3 bases, leaving 4 bases of the junction unmatched. Per germline, CDR1 SGHRS and CDR2 YFSETQ. This CDR3 contains 15 residues. CDR3 sequence: CASSWTGGEGNTIYF. CDR3 coding DNA: TGCGCCAGCAGCTGGACAGGGGGAGAGGGAAACACCATATATTTT.

This clone was observed once. V usage is TRBV6-6 and J usage is TRBJ2-3, with 10 bases fitting TRBD2. Trimming cost V 4 bases and J 6 bases; bases outside gene matches: 7. Germline V CDR1 and CDR2: MNHNY, SVGAGI (reference sequence). This CDR3 has 15 amino acids. In DNA, the CDR3 is TGTGCCAGCAGTTCGAGCGGGGGGGCCCGTGATACGCAGTATTTT. Translating gives CASSSSGGARDTQYF.

This rearrangement joins TRBV7-9 to TRBJ1-2; a weak D match, TRBD1 (5 bases). CDR1 is SEHNR, CDR2 FQNEAQ, per germline (reference sequence). The CDR3 is 15 residues long. The V and J ends lost 3 bases and 0 bases respectively, with 11 bases between them. The CDR3 nucleotides are TGTGCCAGCAGCTTGCTTCTGACAGCTAACTATGGCTACACCTTC. It translates to CASSLLLTANYGYTF.

The chain employs TRBV5-1 and TRBJ2-1; D not certain. In germline, CDR1 is SGHRS, CDR2 YFSETQ. The CDR3 contains 15 residues. Trimming removed 0 bases at V and 5 bases at J, with 12 bases between. The CDR3 DNA follows: TGCGCCAGCAGCTTGGATGGGTCCTTGGACAATGAGCAGTTCTTC. This encodes CASSLDGSLDNEQFF.

A word on this clone: The CDR3 does not close with the conserved phenylalanine or tryptophan, likely indicating a read error. The limits of the CDR3 on the DNA are not certain, so only TCRdb's listed CDR3 is given. The rearrangement uses TRBV7-2 and TRBJ1-1. The CDR3 is 11 residues long, counting both termini. Germline lookup yields CDR1 SGHTA and CDR2 FQGNSA. The CDR3 loop reads CASSLRGKLWV.

This clone was found a few times. The V gene is TRBV19, the J gene TRBJ1-4, with D possibly being TRBD1 (5 bases). The CDR3 has 15 residues. In germline, CDR1 is LNHDA, CDR2 SQIVND (reference sequence). V lost 5 bases and J 3 bases, leaving 13 bases between the germline ends. This CDR3 reads CASSPGRGPNEKLFF. Here the CDR3 DNA reads TGTGCCAGTAGTCCGGGTCGGGGACCTAATGAAAAACTGTTTTTT.

The chain carries TRBV6-5 and TRBJ1-4, with D possibly being TRBD1 (6 bases). Per the germline V gene, CDR1 is MNHEY and CDR2 is SVGAGI. The CDR3 consists of 13 residues. Trimming pared 6 bases from V and 8 bases from J, leaving 13 bases between. The DNA of the CDR3 is TGTGCCAGCAGGAGGGGGGCAGGCGAAAAACTGTTTTTT. It codes for CASRRGAGEKLFF.